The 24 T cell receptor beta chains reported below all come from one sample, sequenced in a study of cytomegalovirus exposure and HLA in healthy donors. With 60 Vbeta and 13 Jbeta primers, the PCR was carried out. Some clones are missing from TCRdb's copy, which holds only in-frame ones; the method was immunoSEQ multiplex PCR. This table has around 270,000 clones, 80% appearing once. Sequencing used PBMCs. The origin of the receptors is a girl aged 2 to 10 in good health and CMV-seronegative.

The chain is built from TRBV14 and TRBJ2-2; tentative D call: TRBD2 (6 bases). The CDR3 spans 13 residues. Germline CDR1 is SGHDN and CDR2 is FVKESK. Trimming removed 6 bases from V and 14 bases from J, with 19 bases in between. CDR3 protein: CASRYAGTPLLFF. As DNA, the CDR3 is TGTGCCAGCAGGTACGCCGGGACTCCACTCCTGTTTTTT.

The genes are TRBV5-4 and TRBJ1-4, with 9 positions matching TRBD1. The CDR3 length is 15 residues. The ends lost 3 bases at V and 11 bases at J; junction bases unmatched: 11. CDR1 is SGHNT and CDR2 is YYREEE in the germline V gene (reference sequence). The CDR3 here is CASSWGPGTGWKLFF. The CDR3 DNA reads TGTGCCAGCAGCTGGGGTCCCGGGACAGGGTGGAAACTGTTTTTT.

The CDR3 DNA reads TGTGCCAGCTCACCAATGGGACAGGGTGTGGTATTTCAGTACTTC. Residues: CASSPMGQGVVFQYF. The chain links TRBV18 to TRBJ2-4, with TRBD1 matching over 9 bases. The germline gives CDR1 KGHSH, CDR2 LQKENI. The junction had 10 bases not matched to a gene; V was cut back by 2 bases and J by 11 bases. The CDR3 runs 15 residues. The full variable domain, completed using reference TRBV18 and TRBJ2-4, is NAGVMQNPRHLVRRRGQEARLRCSPMKGHSHVYWYRQLPEEGLKFMVYLQKENIIDESGMPKERFSAEFPKEGPSILRIQQVVRGDSAAYFCASSPMGQGVVFQYFGAGTRLSVL.

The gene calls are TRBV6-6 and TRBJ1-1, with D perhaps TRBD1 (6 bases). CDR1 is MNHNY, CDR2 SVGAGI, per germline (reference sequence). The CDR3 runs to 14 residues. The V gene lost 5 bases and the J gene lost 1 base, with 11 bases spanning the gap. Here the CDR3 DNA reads TGTGCCAGCAGTAACAGGGCTGGGAACACTGAAGCTTTCTTT. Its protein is CASSNRAGNTEAFF.

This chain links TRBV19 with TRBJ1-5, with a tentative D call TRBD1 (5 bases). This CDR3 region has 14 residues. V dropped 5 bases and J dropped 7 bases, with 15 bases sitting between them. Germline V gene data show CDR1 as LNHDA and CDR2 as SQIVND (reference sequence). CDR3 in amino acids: CASSSQGSQQPQHF. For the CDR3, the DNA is TGTGCCAGTAGTTCCCAGGGTTCACAACAGCCCCAGCATTTT.

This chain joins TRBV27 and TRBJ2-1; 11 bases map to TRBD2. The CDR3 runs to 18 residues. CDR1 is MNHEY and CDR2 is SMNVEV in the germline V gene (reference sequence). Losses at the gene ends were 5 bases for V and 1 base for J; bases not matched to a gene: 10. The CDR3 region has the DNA TGTGCCAGCAGTCGAGGCTCTAGCGGGAGGCATTCCTACAATGAGCAGTTCTTC. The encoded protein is CASSRGSSGRHSYNEQFF.

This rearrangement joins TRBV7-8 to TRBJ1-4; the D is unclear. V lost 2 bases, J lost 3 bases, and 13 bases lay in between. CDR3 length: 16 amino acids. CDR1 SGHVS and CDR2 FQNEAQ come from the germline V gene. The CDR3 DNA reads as TGTGCCAGCAGCTTAAATTCGGGAAGGGCTAATGAAAAACTGTTTTTT. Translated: CASSLNSGRANEKLFF. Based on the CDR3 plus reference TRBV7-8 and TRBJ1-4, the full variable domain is GAGVSQSPRYKVAKRGQDVALRCDPISGHVSLFWYQQALGQGPEFLTYFQNEAQLDKSGLPSDRFFAERPEGSVSTLKIQRTQQEDSAVYLCASSLNSGRANEKLFFGSGTQLSVL.

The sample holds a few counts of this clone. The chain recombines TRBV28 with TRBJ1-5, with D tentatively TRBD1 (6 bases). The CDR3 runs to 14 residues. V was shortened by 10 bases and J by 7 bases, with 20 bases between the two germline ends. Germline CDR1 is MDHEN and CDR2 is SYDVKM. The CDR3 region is CATKVGGLGQPQHF. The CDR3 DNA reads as TGTGCCACCAAGGTCGGGGGGCTTGGCCAGCCCCAGCATTTT.

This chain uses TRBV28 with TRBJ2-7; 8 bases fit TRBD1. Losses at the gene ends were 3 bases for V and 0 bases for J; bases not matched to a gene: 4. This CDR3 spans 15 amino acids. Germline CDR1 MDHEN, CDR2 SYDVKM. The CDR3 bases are TGTGCCAGCAGTTTTCGGACAGGGAGCTCCTACGAGCAGTACTTC. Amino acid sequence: CASSFRTGSSYEQYF.

The DNA for the CDR3 is TGTGCCAGCAGCCAAAGGGACTACCAAACCGGGGAGCTGTTTTTT. Its protein product is CASSQRDYQTGELFF. The V call is TRBV16, the J call TRBJ2-2, with 7 nucleotides matching TRBD2. V shed 2 bases and J 5 bases; nucleotides not matched to a gene: 5. Germline assignment: CDR1 KGHSY and CDR2 FQNENV. The CDR3 spans 15 residues.

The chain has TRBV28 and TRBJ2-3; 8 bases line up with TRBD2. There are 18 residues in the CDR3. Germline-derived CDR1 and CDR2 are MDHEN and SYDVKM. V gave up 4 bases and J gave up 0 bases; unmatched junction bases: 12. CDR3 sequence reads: CASSSLRAGVPSTDTQYF. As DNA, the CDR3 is TGTGCCAGCAGTTCTCTACGAGCGGGGGTCCCTAGCACAGATACGCAGTATTTT.

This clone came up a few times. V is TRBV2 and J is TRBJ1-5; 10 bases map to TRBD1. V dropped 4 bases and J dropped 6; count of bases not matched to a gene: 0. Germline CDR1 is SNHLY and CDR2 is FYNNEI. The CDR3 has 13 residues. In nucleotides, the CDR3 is TGTGCCAGCAGTGGGACAGGGGGTCAGCCCCAGCATTTT. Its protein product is CASSGTGGQPQHF. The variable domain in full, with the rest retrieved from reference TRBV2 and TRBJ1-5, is EPEVTQTPSHQVTQMGQEVILRCVPISNHLYFYWYRQILGQKVEFLVSFYNNEISEKSEIFDDQFSVERPDGSNFTLKIRSTKLEDSAMYFCASSGTGGQPQHFGDGTRLSIL.

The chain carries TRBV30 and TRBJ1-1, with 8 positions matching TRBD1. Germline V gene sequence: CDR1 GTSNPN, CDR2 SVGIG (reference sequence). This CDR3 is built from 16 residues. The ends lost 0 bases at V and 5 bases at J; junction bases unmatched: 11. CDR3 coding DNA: TGTGCCTGGAGTGTCCGGACAGGGTATGGGAAGACTGAAGCTTTCTTT. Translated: CAWSVRTGYGKTEAFF.

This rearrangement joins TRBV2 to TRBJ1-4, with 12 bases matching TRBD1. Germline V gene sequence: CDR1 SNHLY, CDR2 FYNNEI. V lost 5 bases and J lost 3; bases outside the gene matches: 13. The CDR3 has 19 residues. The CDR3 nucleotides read TGTGCCAGCAGTCTACCGGGACAGGGGGCCCCCGGGGCTAATGAAAAACTGTTTTTT. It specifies CASSLPGQGAPGANEKLFF.

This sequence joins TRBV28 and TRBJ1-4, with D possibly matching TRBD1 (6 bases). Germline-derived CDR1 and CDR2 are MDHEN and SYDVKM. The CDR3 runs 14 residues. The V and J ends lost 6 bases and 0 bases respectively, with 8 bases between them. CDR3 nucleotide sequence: TGTGCCAGCAGCACAGGGACAACTAATGAAAAACTGTTTTTT. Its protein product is CASSTGTTNEKLFF.

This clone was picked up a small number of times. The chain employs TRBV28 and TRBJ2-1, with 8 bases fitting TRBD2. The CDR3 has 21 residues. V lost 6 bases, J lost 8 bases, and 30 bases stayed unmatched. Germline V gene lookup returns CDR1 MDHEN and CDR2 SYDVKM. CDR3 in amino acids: CASSYPSPLVSGGKAYDEQFF. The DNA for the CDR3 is TGTGCCAGCAGCTACCCTTCCCCACTAGTGTCGGGGGGGAAGGCTTACGATGAGCAGTTCTTC.

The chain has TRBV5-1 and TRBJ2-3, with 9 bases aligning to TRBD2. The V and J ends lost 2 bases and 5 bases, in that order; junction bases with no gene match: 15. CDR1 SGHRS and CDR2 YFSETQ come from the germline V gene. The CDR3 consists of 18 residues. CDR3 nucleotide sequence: TGCGCCAGCAGCTTACTGACCCAGCCAAGCGGGAGGATAGATACGCAGTATTTT. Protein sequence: CASSLLTQPSGRIDTQYF. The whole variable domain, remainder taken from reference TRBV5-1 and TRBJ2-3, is KAGVTQTPRYLIKTRGQQVTLSCSPISGHRSVSWYQQTPGQGLQFLFEYFSETQRNKGNFPGRFSGRQFSNSRSEMNVSTLELGDSALYLCASSLLTQPSGRIDTQYFGPGTRLTVL.

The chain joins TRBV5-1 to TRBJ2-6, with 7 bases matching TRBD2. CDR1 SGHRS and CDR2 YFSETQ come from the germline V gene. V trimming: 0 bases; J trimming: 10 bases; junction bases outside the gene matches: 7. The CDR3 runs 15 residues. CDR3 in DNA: TGCGCCAGCAGCTTGGATTCAGGGAGGGGTAACGTCCTGACTTTC. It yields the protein CASSLDSGRGNVLTF.

The DNA of the CDR3 is TGTGCCAGCAGTGTAGACAGACCCCTCCACTTT. Protein product: CASSVDRPLHF. The chain combines TRBV28 with TRBJ1-6, with D possibly being TRBD1 (5 bases). Germline CDR1 and CDR2: MDHEN and SYDVKM. Trimming took 5 bases from V and 12 from J, leaving 8 bases between them. The CDR3 loop spans 11 amino acids.

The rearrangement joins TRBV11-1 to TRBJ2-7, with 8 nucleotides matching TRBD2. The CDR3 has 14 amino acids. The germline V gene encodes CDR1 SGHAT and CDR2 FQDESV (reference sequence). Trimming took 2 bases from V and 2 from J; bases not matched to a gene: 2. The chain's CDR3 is CASSLRGRPYEQYF. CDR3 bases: TGTGCCAGCAGCTTACGCGGGAGGCCCTACGAGCAGTACTTC.

CDR3: CAIATGPEQFF. CDR3 sequence (DNA): TGTGCCATTGCGACAGGGCCTGAGCAGTTCTTC. The rearrangement links TRBV19 to TRBJ2-1; 7 bases map to TRBD1. Germline V gene sequence: CDR1 LNHDA, CDR2 SQIVND (reference sequence). V dropped 10 bases and J dropped 9; count of bases not matched to a gene: 6. The length of the CDR3 is 11 residues.

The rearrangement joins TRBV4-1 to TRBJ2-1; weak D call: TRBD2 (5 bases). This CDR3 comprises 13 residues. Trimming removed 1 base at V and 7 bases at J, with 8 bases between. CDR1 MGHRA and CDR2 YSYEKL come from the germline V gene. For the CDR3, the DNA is TGCGCCAGCAGCCAAGGAAGAGGGAATGAGCAGTTCTTC. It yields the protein CASSQGRGNEQFF.

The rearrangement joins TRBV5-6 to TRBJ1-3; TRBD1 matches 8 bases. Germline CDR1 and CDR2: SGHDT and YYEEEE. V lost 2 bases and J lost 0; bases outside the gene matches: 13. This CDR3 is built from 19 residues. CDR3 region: CASSFLTGDSTSSGNTIYF. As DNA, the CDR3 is TGTGCCAGCAGCTTCCTGACAGGGGATTCGACCAGCTCTGGAAACACCATATATTTT.

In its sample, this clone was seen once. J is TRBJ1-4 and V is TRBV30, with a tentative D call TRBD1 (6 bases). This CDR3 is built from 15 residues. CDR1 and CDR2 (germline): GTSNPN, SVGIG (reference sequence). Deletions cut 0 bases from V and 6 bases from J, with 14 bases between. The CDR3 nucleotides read TGTGCCTGGAGTGTTTTGGCAGGGGCCCATGAAAAACTGTTTTTT. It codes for CAWSVLAGAHEKLFF.